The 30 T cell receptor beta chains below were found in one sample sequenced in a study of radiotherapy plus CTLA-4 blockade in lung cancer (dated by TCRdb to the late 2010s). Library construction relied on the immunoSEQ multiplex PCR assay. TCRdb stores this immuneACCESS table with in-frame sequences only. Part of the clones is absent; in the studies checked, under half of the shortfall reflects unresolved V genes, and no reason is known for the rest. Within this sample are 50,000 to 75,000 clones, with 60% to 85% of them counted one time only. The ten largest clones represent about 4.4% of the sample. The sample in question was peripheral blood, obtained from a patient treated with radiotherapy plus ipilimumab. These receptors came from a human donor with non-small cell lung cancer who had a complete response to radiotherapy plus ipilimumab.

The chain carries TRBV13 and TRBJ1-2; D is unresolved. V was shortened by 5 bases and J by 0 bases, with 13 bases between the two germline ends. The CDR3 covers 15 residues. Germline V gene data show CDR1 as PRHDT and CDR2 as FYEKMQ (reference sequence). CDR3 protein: CASSTRKTANYGYTF. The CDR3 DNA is TGTGCCAGCAGCACCCGAAAGACGGCTAACTATGGCTACACCTTC.

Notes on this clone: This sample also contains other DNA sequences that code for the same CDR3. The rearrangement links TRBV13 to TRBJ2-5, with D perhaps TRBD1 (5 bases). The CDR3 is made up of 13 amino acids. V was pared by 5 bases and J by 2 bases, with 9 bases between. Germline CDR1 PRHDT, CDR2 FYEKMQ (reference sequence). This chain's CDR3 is CASSLDRQETQYF. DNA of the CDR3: TGTGCCAGCAGCCTAGACAGACAAGAGACCCAGTACTTC. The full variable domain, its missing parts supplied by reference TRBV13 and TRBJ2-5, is AAGVIQSPRHLIKEKRETATLKCYPIPRHDTVYWYQQGPGQDPQFLISFYEKMQSDKGSIPDRFSAQQFSDYHSELNMSSLELGDSALYFCASSLDRQETQYFGPGTRLLVL.

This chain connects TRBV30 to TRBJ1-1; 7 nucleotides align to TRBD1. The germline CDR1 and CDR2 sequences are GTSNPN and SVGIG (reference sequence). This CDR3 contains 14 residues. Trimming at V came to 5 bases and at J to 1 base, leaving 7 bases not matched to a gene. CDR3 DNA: TGTGCCTGGCAAGGACAGGTCTCGAACACTGAAGCTTTCTTT. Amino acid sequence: CAWQGQVSNTEAFF.

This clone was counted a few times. For the CDR3, the DNA is TGTGCCAGCACCCAAGAGGACCCCGGACTAGCGGGAGGACGGCAGTTCTTC. Encoded protein: CASTQEDPGLAGGRQFF. The V gene is TRBV27, the J gene TRBJ2-1, with 14 bases identical to TRBD2. With 7 bases clipped from V and 12 bases from J, the junction kept 17 bases outside the gene matches. CDR1 MNHEY and CDR2 SMNVEV come from the germline V gene (reference sequence). The CDR3 spans 17 residues.

The CDR3 DNA reads as TGTGCCAGCAGTTACCCCGGGGCCTCCAATGAGCAGTTCTTC. Protein sequence: CASSYPGASNEQFF. The chain links TRBV6-6 to TRBJ2-1, with D tentatively TRBD1 or TRBD2 (5 bases each). Germline CDR1 is MNHNY and CDR2 is SVGAGI (reference sequence). The CDR3 is 14 residues long. Trimming shortened V by 2 bases and J by 6 bases, and 11 bases separated the two germline ends.

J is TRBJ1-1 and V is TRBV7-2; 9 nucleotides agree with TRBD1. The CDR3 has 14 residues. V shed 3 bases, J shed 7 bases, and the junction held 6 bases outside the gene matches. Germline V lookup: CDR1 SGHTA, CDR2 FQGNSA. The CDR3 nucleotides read TGTGCCAGCAGCTTTGGACAGGGGCAACGTGAAGCTTTCTTT. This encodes CASSFGQGQREAFF.

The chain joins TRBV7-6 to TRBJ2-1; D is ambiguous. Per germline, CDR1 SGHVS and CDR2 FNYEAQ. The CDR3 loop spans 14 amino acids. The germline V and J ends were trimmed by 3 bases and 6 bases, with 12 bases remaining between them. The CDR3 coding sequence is TGTGCCAGCAGCTTCCGGACCGGACCCAATGAGCAGTTCTTC. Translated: CASSFRTGPNEQFF.

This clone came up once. CDR3: CASSTTVQREPQHF. CDR3 nucleotides: TGTGCCAGCAGTACCACAGTGCAAAGGGAGCCCCAGCATTTT. The chain links TRBV28 to TRBJ1-5; D is unclear. Germline V gives CDR1 MDHEN, CDR2 SYDVKM. Trimming took off 5 bases at V and 8 bases at J, with 16 bases between the two ends. There are 14 residues in the CDR3.

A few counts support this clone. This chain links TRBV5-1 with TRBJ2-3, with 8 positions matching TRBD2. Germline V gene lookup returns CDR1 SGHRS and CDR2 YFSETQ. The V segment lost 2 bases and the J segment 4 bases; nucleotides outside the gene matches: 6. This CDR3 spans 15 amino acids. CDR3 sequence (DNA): TGCGCCAGCAGCTTAGTGAGCGGGAGCTCAGATACGCAGTATTTT. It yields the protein CASSLVSGSSDTQYF.

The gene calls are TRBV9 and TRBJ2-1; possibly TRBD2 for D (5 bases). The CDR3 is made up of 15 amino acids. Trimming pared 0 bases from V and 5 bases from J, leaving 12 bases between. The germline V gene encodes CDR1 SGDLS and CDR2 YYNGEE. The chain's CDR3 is CASSVDGSDHNEQFF. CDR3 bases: TGTGCCAGCAGCGTAGATGGTAGCGACCACAATGAGCAGTTCTTC.

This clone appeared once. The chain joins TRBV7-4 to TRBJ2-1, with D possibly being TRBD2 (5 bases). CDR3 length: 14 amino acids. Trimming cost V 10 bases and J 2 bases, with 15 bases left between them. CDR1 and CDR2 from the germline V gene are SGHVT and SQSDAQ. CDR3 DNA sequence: TGTGCCAACATCGTGGGAGTTGCCTACAATGAGCAGTTCTTC. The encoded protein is CANIVGVAYNEQFF.

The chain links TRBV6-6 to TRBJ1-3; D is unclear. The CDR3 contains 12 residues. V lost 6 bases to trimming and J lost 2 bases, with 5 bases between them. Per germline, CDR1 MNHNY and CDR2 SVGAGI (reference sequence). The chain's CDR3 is CASRTPGNTIYF. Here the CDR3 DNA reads TGTGCCAGCAGGACACCTGGAAACACCATATATTTT.

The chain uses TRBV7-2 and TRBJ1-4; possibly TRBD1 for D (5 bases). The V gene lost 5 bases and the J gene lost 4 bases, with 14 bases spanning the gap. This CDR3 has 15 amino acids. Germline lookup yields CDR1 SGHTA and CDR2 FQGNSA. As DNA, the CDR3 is TGTGCCAGCAGCAGCCCCCGGGGCCTTAATGAAAAACTGTTTTTT. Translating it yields CASSSPRGLNEKLFF. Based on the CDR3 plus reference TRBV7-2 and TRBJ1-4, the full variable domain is GAGVSQSPSNKVTEKGKDVELRCDPISGHTALYWYRQSLGQGLEFLIYFQGNSAPDKSGLPSDRFSAERTGGSVSTLTIQRTQQEDSAVYLCASSSPRGLNEKLFFGSGTQLSVL.

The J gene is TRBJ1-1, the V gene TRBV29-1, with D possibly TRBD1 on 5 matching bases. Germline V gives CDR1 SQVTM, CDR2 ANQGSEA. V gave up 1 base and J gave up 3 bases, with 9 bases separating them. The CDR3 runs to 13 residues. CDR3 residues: CSVEVGRYTEAFF. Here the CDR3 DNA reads TGCAGCGTTGAAGTGGGGCGGTACACTGAAGCTTTCTTT.

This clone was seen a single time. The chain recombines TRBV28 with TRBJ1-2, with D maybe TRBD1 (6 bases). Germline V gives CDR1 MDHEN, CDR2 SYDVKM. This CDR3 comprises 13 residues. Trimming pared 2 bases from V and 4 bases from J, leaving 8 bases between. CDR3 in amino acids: CASSLPGAYGYTF. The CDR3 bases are TGTGCCAGCAGTTTACCGGGGGCCTATGGCTACACCTTC.

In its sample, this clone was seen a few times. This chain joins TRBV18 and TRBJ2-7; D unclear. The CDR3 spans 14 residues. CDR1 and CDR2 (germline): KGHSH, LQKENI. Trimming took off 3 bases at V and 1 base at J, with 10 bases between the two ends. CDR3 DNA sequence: TGTGCCAGCTCACCCGACTGGTCTTCCTACGAGCAGTACTTC. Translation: CASSPDWSSYEQYF.

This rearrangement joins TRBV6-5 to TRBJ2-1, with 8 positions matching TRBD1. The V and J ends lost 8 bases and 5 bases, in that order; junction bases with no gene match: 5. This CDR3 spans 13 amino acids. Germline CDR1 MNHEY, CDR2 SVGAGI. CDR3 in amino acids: CASQDREDNEQFF. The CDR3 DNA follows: TGTGCCAGCCAGGACAGGGAGGACAATGAGCAGTTCTTC.

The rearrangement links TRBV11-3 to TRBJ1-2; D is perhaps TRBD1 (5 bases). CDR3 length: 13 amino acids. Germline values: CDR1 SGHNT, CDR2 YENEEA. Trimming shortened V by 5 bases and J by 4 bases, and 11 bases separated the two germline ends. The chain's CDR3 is CASSGTVGYGYTF. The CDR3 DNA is TGTGCCAGCAGCGGGACGGTTGGCTATGGCTACACCTTC.

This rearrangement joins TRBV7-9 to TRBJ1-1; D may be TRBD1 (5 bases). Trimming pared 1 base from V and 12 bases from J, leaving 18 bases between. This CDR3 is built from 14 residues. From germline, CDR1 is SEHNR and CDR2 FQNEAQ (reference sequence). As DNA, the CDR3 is TGTGCCAGCAGCTTAGGGAGGGGCGGTCAGTCTTCTTTCTTT. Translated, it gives CASSLGRGGQSSFF.

CDR3 loop: CASMWWAGGYTF. As DNA, the CDR3 is TGTGCCAGCATGTGGTGGGCGGGGGGCTACACCTTC. This rearrangement joins TRBV2 to TRBJ1-2; D call uncertain. Looked up from germline, CDR1 is SNHLY and CDR2 is FYNNEI. The CDR3 is made up of 12 amino acids. V lost 7 bases, J lost 8 bases, and 14 bases lay in between. Full variable domain (remainder filled in from reference TRBV2 and TRBJ1-2): EPEVTQTPSHQVTQMGQEVILRCVPISNHLYFYWYRQILGQKVEFLVSFYNNEISEKSEIFDDQFSVERPDGSNFTLKIRSTKLEDSAMYFCASMWWAGGYTFGSGTRLTVV.

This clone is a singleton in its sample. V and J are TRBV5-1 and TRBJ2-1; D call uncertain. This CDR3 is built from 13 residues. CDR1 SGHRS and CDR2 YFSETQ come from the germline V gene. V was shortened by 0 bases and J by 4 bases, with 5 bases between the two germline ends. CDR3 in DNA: TGCGCCAGCAGCTTGGGAGGATACAATGAGCAGTTCTTC. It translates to CASSLGGYNEQFF. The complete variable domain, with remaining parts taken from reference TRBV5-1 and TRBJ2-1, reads KAGVTQTPRYLIKTRGQQVTLSCSPISGHRSVSWYQQTPGQGLQFLFEYFSETQRNKGNFPGRFSGRQFSNSRSEMNVSTLELGDSALYLCASSLGGYNEQFFGPGTRLTVL.

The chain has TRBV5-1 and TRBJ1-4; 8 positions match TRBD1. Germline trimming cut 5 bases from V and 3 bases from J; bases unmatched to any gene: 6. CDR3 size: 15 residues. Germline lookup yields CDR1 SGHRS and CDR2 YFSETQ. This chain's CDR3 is CASRQQGGANEKLFF. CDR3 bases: TGCGCCAGCAGGCAACAGGGGGGCGCTAATGAAAAACTGTTTTTT.

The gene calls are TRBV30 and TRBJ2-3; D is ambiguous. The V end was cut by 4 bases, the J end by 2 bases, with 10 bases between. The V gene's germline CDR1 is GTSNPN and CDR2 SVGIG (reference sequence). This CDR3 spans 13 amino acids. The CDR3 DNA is TGTGCCTGGATCGGCGGAAACACAGATACGCAGTATTTT. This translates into CAWIGGNTDTQYF. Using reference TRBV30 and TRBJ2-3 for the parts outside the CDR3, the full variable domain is SQTIHQWPATLVQPVGSPLSLECTVEGTSNPNLYWYRQAAGRGLQLLFYSVGIGQISSEVPQNLSASRPQDRQFILSSKKLLLSDSGFYLCAWIGGNTDTQYFGPGTRLTVL.

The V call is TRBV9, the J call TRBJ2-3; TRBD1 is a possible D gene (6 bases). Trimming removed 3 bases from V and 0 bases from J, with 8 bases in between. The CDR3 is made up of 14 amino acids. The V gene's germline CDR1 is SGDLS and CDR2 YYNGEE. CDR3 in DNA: TGTGCCAGCAGCGCGGACAGTAGCACAGATACGCAGTATTTT. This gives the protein CASSADSSTDTQYF.

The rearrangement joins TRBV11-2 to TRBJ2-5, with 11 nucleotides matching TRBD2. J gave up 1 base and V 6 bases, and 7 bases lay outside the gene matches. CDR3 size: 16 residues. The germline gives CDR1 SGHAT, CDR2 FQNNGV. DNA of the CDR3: TGTGCCAGCAGGAACCTAGCGGGGGGCCCCCAAGAGACCCAGTACTTC. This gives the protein CASRNLAGGPQETQYF.

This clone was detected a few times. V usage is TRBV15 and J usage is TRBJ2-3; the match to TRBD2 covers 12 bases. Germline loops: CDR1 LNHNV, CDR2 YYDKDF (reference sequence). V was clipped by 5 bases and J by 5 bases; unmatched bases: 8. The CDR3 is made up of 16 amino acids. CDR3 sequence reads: CATSPRLAGVGDTQYF. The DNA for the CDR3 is TGTGCCACCAGCCCTAGACTAGCGGGAGTTGGAGATACGCAGTATTTT.

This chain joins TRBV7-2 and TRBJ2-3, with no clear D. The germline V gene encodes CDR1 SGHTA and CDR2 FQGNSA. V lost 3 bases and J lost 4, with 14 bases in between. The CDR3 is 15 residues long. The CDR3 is CASSFFSRTADTQYF. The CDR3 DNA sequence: TGTGCCAGCAGCTTCTTTAGCCGGACGGCAGATACGCAGTATTTT. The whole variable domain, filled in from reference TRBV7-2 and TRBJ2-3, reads GAGVSQSPSNKVTEKGKDVELRCDPISGHTALYWYRQSLGQGLEFLIYFQGNSAPDKSGLPSDRFSAERTGGSVSTLTIQRTQQEDSAVYLCASSFFSRTADTQYFGPGTRLTVL.

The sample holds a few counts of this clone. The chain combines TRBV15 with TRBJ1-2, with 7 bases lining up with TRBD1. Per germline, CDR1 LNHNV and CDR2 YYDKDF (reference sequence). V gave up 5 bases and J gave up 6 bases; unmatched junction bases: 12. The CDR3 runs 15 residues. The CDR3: CATSGTRGSKDGYTF. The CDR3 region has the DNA TGTGCCACCAGCGGCACCAGGGGGTCCAAGGATGGCTACACCTTC.

CDR3 sequence: CASSTSRETQYF. CDR3 in DNA: TGTGCCAGCAGTACTAGCCGAGAGACCCAGTACTTC. This rearrangement joins TRBV2 to TRBJ2-5; D possibly corresponds to TRBD2 (6 bases). The germline V gene has CDR1 SNHLY and CDR2 FYNNEI. This CDR3 contains 12 residues. V dropped 5 bases and J dropped 4 bases, with 8 bases sitting between them.

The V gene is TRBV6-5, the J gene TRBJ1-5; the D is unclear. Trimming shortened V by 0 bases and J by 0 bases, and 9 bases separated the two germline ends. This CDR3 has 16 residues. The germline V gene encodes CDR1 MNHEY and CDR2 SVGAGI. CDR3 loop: CASSYSRQTSNQPQHF. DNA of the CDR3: TGTGCCAGCAGTTACTCTCGTCAGACTAGCAATCAGCCCCAGCATTTT.